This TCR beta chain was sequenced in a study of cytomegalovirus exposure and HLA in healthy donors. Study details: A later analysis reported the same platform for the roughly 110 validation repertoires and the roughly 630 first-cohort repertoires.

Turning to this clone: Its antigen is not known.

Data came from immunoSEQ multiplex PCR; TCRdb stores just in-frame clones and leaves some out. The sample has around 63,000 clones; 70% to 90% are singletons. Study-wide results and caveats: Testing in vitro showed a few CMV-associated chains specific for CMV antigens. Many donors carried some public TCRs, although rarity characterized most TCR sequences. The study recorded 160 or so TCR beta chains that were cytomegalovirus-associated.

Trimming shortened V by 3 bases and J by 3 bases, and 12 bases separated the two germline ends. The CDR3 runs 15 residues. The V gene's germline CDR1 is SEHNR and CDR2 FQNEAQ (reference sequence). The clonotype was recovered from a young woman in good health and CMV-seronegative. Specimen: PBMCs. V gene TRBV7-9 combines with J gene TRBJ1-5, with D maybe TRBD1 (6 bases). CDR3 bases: TGTGCCAGCAGCTTTTCAGGGGCCGTCAATCAGCCCCAGCATTTT. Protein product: CASSFSGAVNQPQHF.